The 9 T cell receptor beta chains below come from one sample, sequenced in a study of T cell responses to AZD1222 COVID-19 vaccine. Clones were read by immunoSEQ multiplex PCR, and TCRdb kept only the in-frame ones, dropping some. Among about 120,000 clones listed, 92% were seen once. Sequenced material: peripheral blood, taken 28 days after the second AZD1222 dose. The receptors were sampled from an adult who received the AZD1222 COVID-19 vaccine.

The chain recombines TRBV7-2 with TRBJ2-5; D gene unclear. The V and J ends lost 5 bases and 7 bases respectively, with 17 bases between them. The CDR3 has 14 residues. Germline values: CDR1 SGHTA, CDR2 FQGNSA. The CDR3 DNA reads TGTGCCAGCAGCCCAGTCCGGGCCGTGGTGACCCAGTACTTC. Protein product: CASSPVRAVVTQYF.

The CDR3: CASSKWSTGSSEQYF. The CDR3 DNA reads as TGTGCCAGCAGCAAATGGTCGACAGGATCAAGCGAGCAGTACTTC. The chain is built from TRBV21-1 and TRBJ2-7; the table gives TRBD1 as D, unverified against the DNA. TRBV21-1 is classified as a pseudogene. This CDR3 is built from 15 residues.

The genes are TRBV10-3 and TRBJ2-7; possibly TRBD1 for D (6 bases). Germline V CDR1 and CDR2: ENHRY, SYGVKD. CDR3 length equals 14 residues. V was clipped by 6 bases and J by 2 bases, with 14 bases between them. CDR3: CAIRAGTMAYEQYF. CDR3 in DNA: TGTGCCATCAGGGCCGGGACAATGGCCTACGAGCAGTACTTC.

The chain employs TRBV6-5 and TRBJ1-1, with D possibly TRBD1 on 5 matching bases. This CDR3 has 14 amino acids. The V end lost 1 base, the J end lost 6 bases, and 12 bases lay between the germline ends. Germline lookup yields CDR1 MNHEY and CDR2 SVGAGI. CDR3 DNA sequence: TGTGCCAGCAGTTACTGGGGGGAAGTCTCTGAAGCTTTCTTT. Encoded protein: CASSYWGEVSEAFF.

A remark on this clone: Germline and junction disagree at one end, which may indicate a read error. The V gene is TRBV3-1 (or the pseudogene TRBV3-2), the J gene TRBJ1-2, with 9 bases that match TRBD1. Germline V gene lookup returns CDR1 LGHDT and CDR2 YNNKEL (reference sequence). The CDR3 consists of 12 residues. DNA for the CDR3: TGTGCCAGCAGCCCGGGGGACAGGGCCCTCCGCTTC. Protein product: CASSPGDRALRF.

This clone was detected only a few times. The chain links TRBV19 to TRBJ1-2; unclear D gene. The CDR3 sequence is 16 residues long. The germline gives CDR1 LNHDA, CDR2 SQIVND (reference sequence). Trimming removed 3 bases from V and 2 bases from J, with 16 bases in between. The CDR3: CASSIVTPSTNYGYTF. CDR3 bases: TGTGCCAGTAGTATCGTCACACCGAGCACCAACTATGGCTACACCTTC.

This sequence joins TRBV5-1 and TRBJ2-7; TRBD1 might be the D (7 bases). V was pared by 4 bases and J by 2 bases, with 16 bases between. This CDR3 region has 15 residues. The germline V gene has CDR1 SGHRS and CDR2 YFSETQ. The chain's CDR3 is CASSGGTADTYEQYF. CDR3 bases: TGCGCCAGCAGCGGCGGGACAGCCGACACCTACGAGCAGTACTTC.

The chain is built from TRBV29-1 and TRBJ2-7; D is uncertain. CDR1 is SQVTM, CDR2 ANQGSEA, per germline. V gave up 0 bases and J gave up 1 base, with 7 bases separating them. This CDR3 has 13 amino acids. The CDR3 here is CSVEDTESYEQYF. The CDR3 nucleotides read TGCAGCGTTGAAGATACGGAATCCTACGAGCAGTACTTC.

The gene calls are TRBV18 and TRBJ1-2; D might be TRBD1 (6 bases). The CDR3 is 15 residues long. The germline V and J ends were trimmed by 2 bases and 6 bases, with 16 bases remaining between them. The germline gives CDR1 KGHSH, CDR2 LQKENI. Written as DNA, the CDR3 is TGTGCCAGCTCACCAAATTCGGGGGGCTCCGATGGCTACACCTTC. Translated: CASSPNSGGSDGYTF.